This T cell receptor (beta chain) was observed in a study of early T cells in non-severe SARS-CoV-2 infection. Study-wide context: With bulk RNA from unsorted whole blood as input, sequencing yielded unpaired chains.

At least ten counts were recorded for this clonotype. Its antigen is as yet unknown. Germline CDR1 WSHSY, CDR2 SAAADI. The CDR3 sequence is 15 residues long. Trimming cost V 1 base and J 5 bases, with 11 bases left between them. Notes on the study in general: There was a bias toward anti-spike CD8 responses in VDJdb matching, which missed private and CD4 specificities.

The TCR library protocol was used to attach unique molecular identifiers. These identifiers were attached to individual cDNA molecules. Via MiXCR, TCRdb re-called the 5' RACE reads, giving one row per CDR3 protein. The table records 25,000 to 30,000 distinct CDR3 sequences, around 4.2% of them present only once. The receptor comes from an adult who was a healthcare worker with PCR-confirmed SARS-CoV-2 infection or an uninfected control (not recorded which). The rearrangement uses TRBV10-2 and TRBJ2-2; D is unresolved. The material sequenced was whole blood. CDR3: CASSELAASTGELFF. As DNA, the CDR3 is TGCGCCAGCAGTGAGTTGGCGGCATCAACCGGGGAGCTGTTTTTT.